Listed below are T cell receptor beta chains from one sample, sequenced in a study of cytomegalovirus exposure and HLA in healthy donors. Clones were read by immunoSEQ multiplex PCR, and TCRdb kept only the in-frame ones, dropping some. The table for this sample gives some 110,000 clones. The material sequenced was PBMCs. These receptors all stem from a middle-aged man in good health and CMV-seronegative. Each CDR3 is given with its conserved first and last residue.

CASSLDGSSGRGLEETQYF,TRBV11-3,TRBJ2-5
CASSIVLAGGPGETQYF,TRBV19,TRBJ2-5
CASSTQINVLTF,TRBV11-3,TRBJ2-6
CAWRDSGLAGTLSQYF,TRBV30,TRBJ2-3
CASSETGTGVYNEQFF,TRBV11-2,TRBJ2-1
CASRAQGNGYGYTF,TRBV6-5,TRBJ1-2
CASMGLATYEQYF,TRBV6-5,NA
CAWSPRQGWYGYTF,TRBV30,TRBJ1-2
CASSFGQDYEQYF,TRBV11-2,TRBJ2-7
CAWSVSPGGYGYTF,TRBV30,TRBJ1-2
CASSTWDINTGELFF,TRBV7-9,TRBJ2-2
CASSPQGANYGYTF,TRBV2,TRBJ1-2
CASSILAGGSTTQYF,TRBV5-4,TRBJ2-5
CASSSTGATNEKLFF,TRBV5-1,TRBJ1-4
CASSLNGQGGYTF,TRBV28,TRBJ1-2
CASSYSNLASTDTQYF,TRBV6-5,TRBJ2-3
CASSLVLGPDTQYF,TRBV5-1,TRBJ2-3
CASSPPRDRVLSGANVLTF,TRBV19,TRBJ2-6
CASTEASGLYEQYF,TRBV6-5,NA
CASSPDRVHEQYF,TRBV5-6,NA
CASSQLQGLTFF,TRBV6-5,TRBJ1-1
CASSLPGTGVSGYTF,TRBV5-5,TRBJ1-2
CASRPAGTDYEQYF,TRBV25-1,TRBJ2-7
CASSYYTTGELFF,TRBV6-5,TRBJ2-2
CASGGSAYEQYF,TRBV7-9,TRBJ2-7
CASSAKYEQYF,TRBV10-2,TRBJ2-7
CASSHEGGETQYF,TRBV7-2,TRBJ2-5
CASSPFRGLRGYTF,TRBV28,TRBJ1-2
CASSGTGETEAFF,TRBV27,TRBJ1-1
CASTDQTWTSARNF,TRBV6-1,TRBJ2-3
CASSPGHLAGLQFF,TRBV5-1,TRBJ2-1
CASYRFSYEQYF,TRBV6-5,TRBJ2-7
CASSEPGFRYEQYF,TRBV5-1,TRBJ2-7
CASTPGQGSYGYTF,TRBV6-4,TRBJ1-2
CASRISSGPTRVSNQPQHF,TRBV6-4,TRBJ1-5
CASSSDTGWNTEAFF,TRBV11-3,TRBJ1-1
CASSFTGGRDKGGYTF,TRBV27,TRBJ1-2
CASSIGDLYQETQYF,TRBV19,TRBJ2-5
CASGRGSGADTQYF,TRBV2,TRBJ2-3
CASMPKVRGNTEAFF,TRBV4-1,TRBJ1-1
CASRTLAGGRYNEQFF,TRBV28,TRBJ2-1
CASSWGGASTGNTIYF,TRBV7-2,TRBJ1-3
CASSTGVPPEAFF,TRBV6-6,TRBJ1-1
CASSDPTLRAEAFF,TRBV28,TRBJ1-1
CASGLWGQANNEQFF,TRBV7-9,TRBJ2-1
CASSLADTQLLEQYF,TRBV11-3,TRBJ2-7
CASSRSGPRETQYF,TRBV7-2,TRBJ2-5
CASSLGVPGQRMNTEAFF,TRBV5-1,TRBJ1-1
CASRNAPGTSGRGNEQFF,TRBV11-2,TRBJ2-1
CASSPDRVNTEAFF,TRBV4-2,TRBJ1-1
CSVASSLVNGYTF,TRBV29-1,TRBJ1-2
CSAISRVSQYF,TRBV20-1,TRBJ2-3
CASTPSRTGREQYF,TRBV5-6,TRBJ2-7
CASSPPGRAGRERHEQYF,TRBV11-3,TRBJ2-7
CASSYTRGLEQYF,TRBV27,TRBJ2-7